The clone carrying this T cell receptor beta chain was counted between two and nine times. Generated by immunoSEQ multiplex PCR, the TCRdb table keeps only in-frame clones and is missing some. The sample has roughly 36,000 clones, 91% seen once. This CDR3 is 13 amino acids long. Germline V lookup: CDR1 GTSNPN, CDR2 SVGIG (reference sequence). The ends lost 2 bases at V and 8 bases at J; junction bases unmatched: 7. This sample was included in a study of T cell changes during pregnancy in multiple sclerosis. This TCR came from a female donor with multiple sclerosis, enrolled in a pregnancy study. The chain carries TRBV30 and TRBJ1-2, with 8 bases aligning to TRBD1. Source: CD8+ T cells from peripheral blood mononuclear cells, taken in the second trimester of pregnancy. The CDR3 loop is CAWSFTGGKGYTF. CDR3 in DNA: TGTGCCTGGAGTTTCACAGGGGGGAAAGGCTACACCTTC. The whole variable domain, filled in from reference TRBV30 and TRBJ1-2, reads SQTIHQWPATLVQPVGSPLSLECTVEGTSNPNLYWYRQAAGRGLQLLFYSVGIGQISSEVPQNLSASRPQDRQFILSSKKLLLSDSGFYLCAWSFTGGKGYTFGSGTRLTVV.